The 19 T cell receptor beta chains presented below share a single source sample, sequenced in a study of T cell responses to AZD1222 COVID-19 vaccine. This table comes from immunoSEQ multiplex PCR, and its TCRdb copy is limited to in-frame clones, with some not included. The sample records some 150,000 clones, about 82% being singletons. The source was peripheral blood, collected 28 days after the second dose of the MenACWY control vaccine. The receptor source for this set is an adult who received the MenACWY meningococcal vaccine as a control.

The V gene is TRBV19, the J gene TRBJ1-2; no firm D call. The CDR3 runs 10 residues. CDR1 and CDR2 from the germline V gene are LNHDA and SQIVND (reference sequence). With 8 bases removed from V and 7 bases from J, the gap between germline ends came to 8 bases. Here the CDR3 reads CASGPVGYTF. CDR3 nucleotide sequence: TGTGCCAGTGGTCCCGTTGGCTACACCTTC.

This clone has a single count. Within the sample, other DNA sequences also encode this same CDR3. The chain carries TRBV29-1 and TRBJ1-5, with a weak D call TRBD1 (5 bases). V shed 6 bases and J shed 4 bases, with 16 bases lying between them. Looked up from germline, CDR1 is SQVTM and CDR2 is ANQGSEA. This CDR3 has 14 residues. CDR3: CSVGDGRGNQPQHF. The CDR3 DNA sequence: TGCAGCGTAGGGGACGGGAGGGGAAATCAGCCCCAGCATTTT.

The chain has TRBV28 and TRBJ1-2, with 9 bases aligning to TRBD1. Trimming took 7 bases from V and 2 from J; bases not matched to a gene: 5. The CDR3 contains 14 residues. Germline V gene lookup returns CDR1 MDHEN and CDR2 SYDVKM. The CDR3 loop reads CASTEGTGNYGYTF. The CDR3 DNA follows: TGTGCCAGCACTGAGGGGACAGGGAACTATGGCTACACCTTC.

On this clone: The same CDR3 arises from other DNA sequences in this sample as well. This chain uses TRBV11-3 with TRBJ2-2; TRBD1 agrees at 9 bases. Germline values: CDR1 SGHNT, CDR2 YENEEA. The CDR3 has 15 amino acids. The V gene end was trimmed by 3 bases and the J gene end by 2 bases; junction bases not matched to a gene: 1. CDR3: CASSLGQGNTGELFF. CDR3 sequence (DNA): TGTGCCAGCAGCTTGGGACAGGGTAACACCGGGGAGCTGTTTTTT.

This clone was found a few times. The rearrangement joins TRBV7-2 to TRBJ2-1; 7 bases line up with TRBD1. Germline CDR1 SGHTA, CDR2 FQGNSA. CDR3 length equals 15 residues. The V gene end was trimmed by 4 bases and the J gene end by 6 bases; junction bases not matched to a gene: 9. The CDR3 bases are TGTGCCAGCAGCTCTTTTCCTCGACAGGGCAATGAGCAGTTCTTC. Translation gives CASSSFPRQGNEQFF. Full variable domain (missing parts from reference TRBV7-2 and TRBJ2-1): GAGVSQSPSNKVTEKGKDVELRCDPISGHTALYWYRQSLGQGLEFLIYFQGNSAPDKSGLPSDRFSAERTGGSVSTLTIQRTQQEDSAVYLCASSSFPRQGNEQFFGPGTRLTVL.

The chain recombines TRBV10-1 with TRBJ1-1; D not certain. V lost 8 bases, J lost 6 bases, and 16 bases lay in between. Germline CDR1 WNHNN, CDR2 SYGVQD (reference sequence). The CDR3 is made up of 13 amino acids. The CDR3 loop is CASGRGSVAEAFF. CDR3 bases: TGCGCCAGCGGTAGAGGGTCTGTGGCTGAAGCTTTCTTT.

V is TRBV6-5 and J is TRBJ2-3; 14 positions agree with TRBD2. The CDR3 totals 15 residues. The J segment lost 5 bases and the V segment lost 6 bases, leaving 4 bases of the junction unmatched. From germline, CDR1 is MNHEY and CDR2 SVGAGI. The CDR3 nucleotides are TGTGCCAGCAGCTACGGACTAGCGGGGGGAGATACGCAGTATTTT. Residues: CASSYGLAGGDTQYF.

V gene TRBV5-6 combines with J gene TRBJ2-7, with D uncertain. The CDR3 is 12 amino acids. V lost 0 bases, J lost 9 bases, and 10 bases lay in between. Germline values: CDR1 SGHDT, CDR2 YYEEEE. In DNA form, the CDR3 reads TGTGCCAGCAGCTTGGCGGCAGGACCGCAGTACTTC. As protein: CASSLAAGPQYF.

The chain couples TRBV19 to TRBJ2-5; TRBD2 agrees at 8 bases. The CDR3 runs 16 residues. Germline CDR1 reads LNHDA; CDR2 reads SQIVND (reference sequence). The V segment lost 5 bases and the J segment 4 bases; nucleotides outside the gene matches: 12. CDR3 residues: CASSAEKAGVAETQYF. CDR3 bases: TGTGCCAGTAGTGCCGAAAAAGCGGGAGTGGCAGAGACCCAGTACTTC.

In its sample, this clone was seen a few times. V and J are TRBV7-9 and TRBJ1-1, with 8 bases identical to TRBD1. The V and J ends lost 1 base and 1 base, in that order; junction bases with no gene match: 2. This CDR3 region has 15 residues. Per the germline V gene, CDR1 is SEHNR and CDR2 is FQNEAQ (reference sequence). The CDR3 loop reads CASSLGTGGNTEAFF. The CDR3 bases are TGTGCCAGCAGCTTAGGTACAGGGGGGAACACTGAAGCTTTCTTT.

The chain couples TRBV7-2 to TRBJ1-1, with 7 nucleotides matching TRBD1. CDR3 size: 15 residues. CDR1 is SGHTA and CDR2 is FQGNSA in the germline V gene. The junction had 11 bases not matched to a gene; V was cut back by 5 bases and J by 5 bases. CDR3 sequence (DNA): TGTGCCAGCAGCCGGTCGGGACAGAAAGTGACTGAAGCTTTCTTT. It is translated as CASSRSGQKVTEAFF.

The chain links TRBV5-1 to TRBJ2-3; TRBD2 matches 12 bases. This CDR3 is built from 20 residues. The germline V gene has CDR1 SGHRS and CDR2 YFSETQ. After removal of 0 bases from V and 1 base from J, the junction contained 12 bases not matched to a gene. The CDR3 spells CASSLGGALAGGPRTDTQYF. The CDR3, as DNA: TGCGCCAGCAGCTTGGGGGGCGCCCTAGCGGGGGGGCCGCGCACAGATACGCAGTATTTT.

The chain combines TRBV7-2 with TRBJ2-5; the D is unclear. Germline-derived CDR1 and CDR2 are SGHTA and FQGNSA. V shed 4 bases and J shed 1 base, with 10 bases lying between them. The CDR3 consists of 14 residues. The CDR3 DNA sequence: TGTGCCAGCAGCTCTCTAGACACCCAAGAGACCCAGTACTTC. This encodes CASSSLDTQETQYF. Looking up the rest from reference TRBV7-2 and TRBJ2-5 gives the full variable domain: GAGVSQSPSNKVTEKGKDVELRCDPISGHTALYWYRQSLGQGLEFLIYFQGNSAPDKSGLPSDRFSAERTGGSVSTLTIQRTQQEDSAVYLCASSSLDTQETQYFGPGTRLLVL.

This clone came up once. The rearrangement uses TRBV11-2 and TRBJ1-1; D might be TRBD1 (5 bases). V gave up 0 bases and J gave up 1 base, with 12 bases separating them. CDR3 length: 16 residues. Germline V lookup: CDR1 SGHAT, CDR2 FQNNGV. The CDR3 DNA sequence: TGTGCCAGCAGCTTAGATAAGGGACGGAGGAACACTGAAGCTTTCTTT. This encodes CASSLDKGRRNTEAFF.

The rearrangement links TRBV4-1 to TRBJ2-7; D unresolved. The V gene's germline CDR1 is MGHRA and CDR2 YSYEKL. The V end lost 1 base, the J end lost 3 bases, and 13 bases lay between the germline ends. The CDR3 length is 15 residues. The CDR3 loop is CASSQVLGPGYEQYV. The CDR3 DNA sequence: TGCGCCAGCAGCCAAGTTCTAGGTCCAGGCTACGAGCAGTACGTC.

The chain joins TRBV28 to TRBJ2-3; 9 bases agree with TRBD2. CDR3 length: 21 amino acids. Looked up from germline, CDR1 is MDHEN and CDR2 is SYDVKM. The V gene end was trimmed by 6 bases and the J gene end by 6 bases; junction bases not matched to a gene: 28. DNA for the CDR3: TGTGCCAGCAGCCCGGGCGGGTACGGGTACGGGCGGGGGGGCCTAGAGGATACGCAGTATTTT. Protein sequence: CASSPGGYGYGRGGLEDTQYF.

The CDR3 DNA sequence: TGTGCCAGCAGCCCGAAGACTACCCACTCCTACGAGCAGTACTTC. Translated, it gives CASSPKTTHSYEQYF. This chain joins TRBV7-9 and TRBJ2-7; D is possibly TRBD2 (5 bases). The V end lost 5 bases, the J end lost 0 bases, and 14 bases lay between the germline ends. This CDR3 has 15 residues. Germline V gene lookup returns CDR1 SEHNR and CDR2 FQNEAQ (reference sequence).

This chain uses TRBV27 with TRBJ2-2; D gene ambiguous. The V end was cut by 4 bases, the J end by 4 bases, with 4 bases between. The germline V gene has CDR1 MNHEY and CDR2 SMNVEV (reference sequence). The CDR3 has 12 amino acids. The CDR3 DNA is TGTGCCAGCAGTTCCAGCACCGGGGAGCTGTTTTTT. Amino acids: CASSSSTGELFF.

A few counts support this clone. Germline and junction disagree at one end, which may indicate a read error. V gene TRBV24-1 combines with J gene TRBJ2-1; TRBD2 matches at 8 bases. The germline V gene has CDR1 KGHDR and CDR2 SFDVKD. The CDR3 has 12 amino acids. For the CDR3, the DNA is TGCGCTACGGGAGGGCTCTACAATGAGCAGTTCTTC. It codes for CATGGLYNEQFF.